The entry below describes one TCR beta chain. The target antigen is unknown. This entry is derived from a study of shared clonotypes between healthy human individuals. The authors divided CD4+ cells into CD45RA+ naive and CD45RA-negative memory subsets. The CDR3 runs to 14 residues. Germline-derived CDR1 and CDR2 are SGHTA and FQGTGA. V dropped 4 bases and J dropped 9; count of bases not matched to a gene: 8. The method was immunoSEQ multiplex PCR; TCRdb's version includes in-frame clones alone and lacks a portion of them. The table lists 1.4 million or so clones, around 98.5% of them singletons, with about 0.35% in the top ten. Study-wide results and limits: Naive subsets generally exceeded memory subsets in estimated richness. Clonotype sharing among donors was thought likely to change with sequencing depth.

This rearrangement joins TRBV7-3 to TRBJ2-1; 8 bases fit TRBD1. The specimen sequenced was naive CD4+ T cells sorted from blood. Subset meaning: CD45RA+ positively selected. This clonotype was sampled from a man aged 25-45 years in good health. The CDR3 DNA sequence: TGTGCCAGCAGCTCCGGACAGGGTTGGGGTGAGCAGTTCTTC. This sequence encodes CASSSGQGWGEQFF.